One and the same sample provided the 18 T cell receptor beta chains below, sequenced in a study of T-cell reconstitution after alpha-beta-depleted transplantation in children. TCRbeta library preparation incorporated unique molecular identifiers. TCRdb reprocessed the PCR reads via MiXCR and lists one record per CDR3 protein. The sample comprises around 440,000 distinct CDR3 sequences, roughly a tenth of which are singletons, and 2% rests with the top ten. The sample was PBMCs, taken before TCRalphabeta/CD19-depleted stem cell transplant. These receptors came from a child aged 2-15 years with inherited bone marrow failure, due to receive a stem cell transplant.

Many counts were recorded for this clonotype. The chain is built from TRBV6-2 or TRBV6-3 and TRBJ1-1, with a possible D match to TRBD1 (6 bases). V shed 6 bases and J shed 3 bases, with 14 bases lying between them. This CDR3 contains 14 residues. The germline V gene has CDR1 MNHEY and CDR2 SVGEGT. The DNA for the CDR3 is TGTGCCAGCAGCTGGACGGAGGGGGACACTGAAGCTTTCTTT. Its protein is CASSWTEGDTEAFF.

This clonotype was observed many times. The chain links TRBV20-1 to TRBJ1-1; 9 positions match TRBD1. The CDR3 runs to 15 residues. Germline CDR1 DFQATT, CDR2 SNEGSKA (reference sequence). Trimming took 2 bases from V and 3 from J; bases not matched to a gene: 7. The CDR3 reads CSARHPGQGDTEAFF. The CDR3 coding sequence is TGCAGTGCTAGACATCCGGGACAGGGAGACACTGAAGCTTTCTTT.

At least ten counts were recorded for this clonotype. The V call is TRBV7-9, the J call TRBJ2-1; the match to TRBD1 covers 7 bases. Trimming at V came to 5 bases and at J to 10 bases, leaving 8 bases not matched to a gene. The CDR3 has 13 residues. CDR1 and CDR2 (germline): SEHNR, FQNEAQ (reference sequence). The CDR3 loop reads CASSPRDSTEQFF. CDR3 nucleotide sequence: TGTGCCAGCAGCCCCCGGGACAGTACAGAGCAGTTCTTC.

Regarding this clonotype: A much larger clone differs by one base, so this may be a read error. The gene calls are TRBV18 and TRBJ2-7; D not certain. The CDR3 covers 12 residues. Per germline, CDR1 KGHSH and CDR2 LQKENI. V was clipped by 3 bases and J by 6 bases, with 9 bases between them. The CDR3, as DNA: TGTGCCAGCTCACCGGCGCAACGCGAGCAGTACTTC. Protein sequence: CASSPAQREQYF.

This clonotype occurred once. Given a much more abundant clone one base away, this may be a read error. The chain couples TRBV5-1 to TRBJ2-1, with D perhaps TRBD2 (6 bases). Germline V gene sequence: CDR1 SGHRS, CDR2 YFSETQ. Trimming left V 2 bases short and J 7 bases short, with 22 bases between. The CDR3 extends over 17 amino acids. CDR3 sequence reads: CASSFEGTWPWGNEQFF. CDR3 sequence (DNA): TGCGCCAGCAGCTTCGAAGGGACTTGGCCCTGGGGGAATGAGCAGTTCTTC.

The table lists this clonotype with many counts. The chain uses TRBV29-1 and TRBJ2-3, with 8 nucleotides matching TRBD2. After removal of 6 bases from V and 3 bases from J, the junction contained 5 bases not matched to a gene. The CDR3 consists of 13 residues. Germline V gene data show CDR1 as SQVTM and CDR2 as ANQGSEA. CDR3 amino acids: CSVTSAITDTQYF. For the CDR3, the DNA is TGCAGCGTGACTAGCGCTATTACAGATACGCAGTATTTT.

This clonotype was recorded many times. This chain uses TRBV25-1 with TRBJ2-7; unclear D gene. V dropped 3 bases and J dropped 2 bases, with 2 bases sitting between them. The CDR3 extends over 11 amino acids. CDR1 is MGHDK and CDR2 is SYGVNS in the germline V gene. This CDR3 reads CASSDTYEQYF. The CDR3 DNA reads as TGTGCCAGCAGTGACACCTACGAGCAGTACTTC.

In its sample, this clonotype was seen many times. The chain links TRBV12-3 or TRBV12-4 to TRBJ1-2, with D hard to call. The CDR3 sequence is 12 residues long. Trimming took off 3 bases at V and 5 bases at J, with 7 bases between the two ends. CDR3 protein: CASSLVSYGYTF. The CDR3 region has the DNA TGTGCCAGCAGTTTGGTTAGTTATGGCTACACCTTC.

This clonotype has ten or more counts. The chain is built from TRBV7-2 and TRBJ2-5; D gene ambiguous. The V and J ends lost 5 bases and 7 bases respectively, with 8 bases between them. CDR3 size: 11 residues. Germline V gives CDR1 SGHTA, CDR2 FQGNSA. The CDR3 bases are TGTGCCAGCAGCGATTTAGGGACCCAGTACTTC. This gives the protein CASSDLGTQYF.

This clonotype was counted at least ten times. CDR3: CASSSSGLGETQYF. The CDR3 bases are TGTGCCAGCAGCTCCTCAGGGTTGGGGGAGACCCAGTACTTC. The chain is built from TRBV7-9 and TRBJ2-5, with a tentative D call TRBD1 (5 bases). CDR3 length: 14 residues. V was pared by 4 bases and J by 5 bases, with 14 bases between. Germline V lookup: CDR1 SEHNR, CDR2 FQNEAQ (reference sequence).

This clonotype was observed many times. The chain joins TRBV3-1 to TRBJ2-1; possibly TRBD2 for D (6 bases). This CDR3 contains 16 residues. V was shortened by 0 bases and J by 5 bases, with 14 bases between the two germline ends. CDR1 is LGHDT, CDR2 YNNKEL, per germline (reference sequence). DNA for the CDR3: TGTGCCAGCAGCCAAGATCTTTCTGGCGGGGACAATGAGCAGTTCTTC. Translating it yields CASSQDLSGGDNEQFF.

This clonotype was counted many times. CDR3 residues: CASSFRQGGEQYF. The DNA of the CDR3 is TGTGCCAGCAGTTTCAGACAGGGGGGCGAGCAGTACTTC. The V and J genes are TRBV28 and TRBJ2-7, with TRBD1 identical over 9 bases. CDR1 is MDHEN and CDR2 is SYDVKM in the germline V gene. The CDR3 has 13 residues. The V and J ends lost 3 bases and 6 bases, in that order; junction bases with no gene match: 3.

This clonotype was counted ten times or more. The chain carries TRBV7-9 and TRBJ2-5, with TRBD1 identical over 9 bases. Looked up from germline, CDR1 is SEHNR and CDR2 is FQNEAQ (reference sequence). The V and J ends lost 3 bases and 2 bases, in that order; junction bases with no gene match: 7. The CDR3 extends over 16 amino acids. This CDR3 is CASSFRQGDLQETQYF. For the CDR3, the DNA is TGTGCCAGCAGCTTCAGACAGGGGGACCTACAAGAGACCCAGTACTTC.

The sample holds many counts of this clonotype. The CDR3 sequence: CASSLGREGNQPQHF. Written as DNA, the CDR3 is TGTGCCAGCAGCTTAGGCAGGGAAGGCAATCAGCCCCAGCATTTT. The chain uses TRBV11-2 and TRBJ1-5; TRBD1 might be the D (5 bases). This CDR3 contains 15 residues. Deletions cut 1 base from V and 2 bases from J, with 9 bases between. CDR1 SGHAT and CDR2 FQNNGV come from the germline V gene.

The chain recombines TRBV7-2 with TRBJ2-1; 10 bases line up with TRBD2. The CDR3 consists of 14 residues. Trimming took 6 bases from V and 8 from J; bases not matched to a gene: 7. The germline V gene encodes CDR1 SGHTA and CDR2 FQGNSA. DNA of the CDR3: TGTGCCAGCAGTCTAGCGGGAGTTGGGGATGAGCAGTTCTTC. Protein product: CASSLAGVGDEQFF. The complete variable domain, with remaining parts taken from reference TRBV7-2 and TRBJ2-1, reads GAGVSQSPSNKVTEKGKDVELRCDPISGHTALYWYRQSLGQGLEFLIYFQGNSAPDKSGLPSDRFSAERTGGSVSTLTIQRTQQEDSAVYLCASSLAGVGDEQFFGPGTRLTVL.

This clonotype was recorded at least ten times. The rearrangement uses TRBV2 and TRBJ2-5, with D unresolved. Looked up from germline, CDR1 is SNHLY and CDR2 is FYNNEI. This CDR3 region has 11 residues. V dropped 1 base and J dropped 8 bases, with 5 bases sitting between them. The CDR3 nucleotides read TGTGCCAGCAGTGAAGGGAATACCCAGTACTTC. Protein product: CASSEGNTQYF.

This clonotype was found many times. At one boundary the junction diverges from the germline segment, which might be a read error. The chain joins TRBV25-1 to TRBJ2-5, with 8 bases lining up with TRBD1. Per germline, CDR1 MGHDK and CDR2 SYGVNS. The CDR3 contains 16 residues. CDR3 DNA: TGTGCCCGCAGTGAATGGACCGGGACAGGAAAAGAGACCCAGTACTTC. Amino acid sequence: CARSEWTGTGKETQYF.

This clonotype occurred many times. The chain recombines TRBV7-9 with TRBJ1-1; tentative D call: TRBD1 (6 bases). The CDR3 length is 13 residues. The ends were cut back, 3 bases at V and 12 bases at J, with 17 bases in the middle. Germline CDR1 SEHNR, CDR2 FQNEAQ (reference sequence). The CDR3 spells CASSLGPTGRSFF. The CDR3 region has the DNA TGTGCCAGCAGCTTGGGACCTACAGGGAGGTCTTTCTTT.